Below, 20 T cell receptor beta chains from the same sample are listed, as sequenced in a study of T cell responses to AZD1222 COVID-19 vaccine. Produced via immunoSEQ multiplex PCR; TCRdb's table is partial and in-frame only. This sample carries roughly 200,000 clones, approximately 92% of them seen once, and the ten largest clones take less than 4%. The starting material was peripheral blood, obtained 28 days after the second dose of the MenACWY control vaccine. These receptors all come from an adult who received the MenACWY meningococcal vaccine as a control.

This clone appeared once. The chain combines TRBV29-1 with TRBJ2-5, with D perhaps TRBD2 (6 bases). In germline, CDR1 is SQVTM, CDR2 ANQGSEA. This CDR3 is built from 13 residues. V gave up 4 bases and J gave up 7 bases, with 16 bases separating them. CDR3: CSVGQQGTSTQYF. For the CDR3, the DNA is TGCAGCGTTGGACAGCAAGGGACTTCGACCCAGTACTTC.

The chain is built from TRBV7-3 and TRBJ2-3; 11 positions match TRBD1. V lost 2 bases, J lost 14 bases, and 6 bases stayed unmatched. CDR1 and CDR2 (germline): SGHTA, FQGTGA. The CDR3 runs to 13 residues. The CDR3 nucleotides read TGTGCCAGCAGCTTACACCGGGACAGGGGGTTGTATTTT. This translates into CASSLHRDRGLYF.

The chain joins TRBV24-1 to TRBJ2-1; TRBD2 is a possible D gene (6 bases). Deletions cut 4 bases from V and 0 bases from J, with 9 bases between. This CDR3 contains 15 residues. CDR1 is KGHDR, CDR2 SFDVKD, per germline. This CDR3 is CATSDIADSYNEQFF. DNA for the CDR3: TGTGCCACCAGTGACATAGCGGACTCCTACAATGAGCAGTTCTTC.

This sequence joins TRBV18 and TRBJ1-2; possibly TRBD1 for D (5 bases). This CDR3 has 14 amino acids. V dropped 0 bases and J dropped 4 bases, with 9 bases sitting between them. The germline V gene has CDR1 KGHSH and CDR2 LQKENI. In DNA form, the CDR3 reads TGTGCCAGCTCACCACCGCAGGGACCCTATGGCTACACCTTC. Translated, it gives CASSPPQGPYGYTF. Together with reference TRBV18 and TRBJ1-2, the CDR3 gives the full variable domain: NAGVMQNPRHLVRRRGQEARLRCSPMKGHSHVYWYRQLPEEGLKFMVYLQKENIIDESGMPKERFSAEFPKEGPSILRIQQVVRGDSAAYFCASSPPQGPYGYTFGSGTRLTVV.

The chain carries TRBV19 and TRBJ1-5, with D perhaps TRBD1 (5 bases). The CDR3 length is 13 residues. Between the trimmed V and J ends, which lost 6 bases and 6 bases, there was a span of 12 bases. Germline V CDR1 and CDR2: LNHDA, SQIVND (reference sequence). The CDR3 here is CASRGTGPQPQHF. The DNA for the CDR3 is TGTGCCAGTAGGGGGACCGGTCCTCAGCCCCAGCATTTT.

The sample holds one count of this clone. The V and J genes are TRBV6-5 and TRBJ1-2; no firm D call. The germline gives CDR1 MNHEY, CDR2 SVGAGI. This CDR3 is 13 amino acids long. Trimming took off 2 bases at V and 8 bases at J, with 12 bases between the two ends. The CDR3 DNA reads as TGTGCCAGCAGTTACGAACGGACTGGAGGCTACACCTTC. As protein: CASSYERTGGYTF.

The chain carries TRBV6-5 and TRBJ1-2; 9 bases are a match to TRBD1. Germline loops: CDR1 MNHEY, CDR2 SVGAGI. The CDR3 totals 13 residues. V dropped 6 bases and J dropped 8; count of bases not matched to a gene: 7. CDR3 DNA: TGTGCCAGCAGACGACAGGGGGTAACCGGCTACACCTTC. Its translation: CASRRQGVTGYTF.

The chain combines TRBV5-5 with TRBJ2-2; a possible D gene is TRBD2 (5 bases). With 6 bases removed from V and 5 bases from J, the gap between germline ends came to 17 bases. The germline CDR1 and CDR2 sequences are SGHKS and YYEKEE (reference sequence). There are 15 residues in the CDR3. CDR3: CASTPRGPGTGELFF. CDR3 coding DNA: TGTGCCAGCACCCCTCGAGGGCCAGGTACCGGGGAGCTGTTTTTT.

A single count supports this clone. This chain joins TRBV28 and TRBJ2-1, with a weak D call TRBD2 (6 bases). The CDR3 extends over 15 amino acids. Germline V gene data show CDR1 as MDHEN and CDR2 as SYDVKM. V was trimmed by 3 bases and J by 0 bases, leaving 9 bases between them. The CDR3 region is CASSFPGDSYNEQFF. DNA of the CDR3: TGTGCCAGCAGTTTTCCGGGGGACTCCTACAATGAGCAGTTCTTC.

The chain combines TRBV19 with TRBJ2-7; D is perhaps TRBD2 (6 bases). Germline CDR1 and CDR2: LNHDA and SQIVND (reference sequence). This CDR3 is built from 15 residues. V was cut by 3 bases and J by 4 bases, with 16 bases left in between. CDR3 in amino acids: CASSMILDYRYEQYF. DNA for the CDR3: TGTGCCAGTAGTATGATCTTGGACTATCGGTACGAGCAGTACTTC. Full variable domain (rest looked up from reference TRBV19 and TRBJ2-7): DGGITQSPKYLFRKEGQNVTLSCEQNLNHDAMYWYRQDPGQGLRLIYYSQIVNDFQKGDIAEGYSVSREKKESFPLTVTSAQKNPTAFYLCASSMILDYRYEQYFGPGTRLTVT.

The CDR3 region is CAISADRDDQPQHF. CDR3 bases: TGTGCCATCAGTGCCGACAGGGATGATCAGCCCCAGCATTTT. The chain carries TRBV10-3 and TRBJ1-5, with 7 bases lining up with TRBD1. CDR1 is ENHRY and CDR2 is SYGVKD in the germline V gene. V shed 4 bases, J shed 5 bases, and the junction held 5 bases outside the gene matches. The CDR3 sequence is 14 residues long.

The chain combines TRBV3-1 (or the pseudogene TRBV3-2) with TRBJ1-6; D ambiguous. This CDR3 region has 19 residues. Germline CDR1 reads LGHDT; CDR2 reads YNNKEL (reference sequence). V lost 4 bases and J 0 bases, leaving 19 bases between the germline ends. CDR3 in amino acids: CASSPEVSGPSSYNSPLHF. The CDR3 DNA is TGTGCCAGCAGCCCCGAGGTATCCGGGCCGAGCTCCTATAATTCACCCCTCCACTTT.

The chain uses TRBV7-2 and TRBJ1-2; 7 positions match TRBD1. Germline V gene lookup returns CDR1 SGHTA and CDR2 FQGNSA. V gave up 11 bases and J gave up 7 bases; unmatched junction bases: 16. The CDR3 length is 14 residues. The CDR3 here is CAASRDSASGGYTF. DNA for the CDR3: TGTGCCGCATCAAGGGACAGCGCGTCGGGTGGCTACACCTTC.

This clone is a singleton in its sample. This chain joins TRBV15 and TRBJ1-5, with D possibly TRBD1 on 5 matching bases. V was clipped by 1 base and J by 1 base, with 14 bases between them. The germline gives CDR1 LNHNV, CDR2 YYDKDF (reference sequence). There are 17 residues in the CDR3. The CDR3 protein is CATSRGPQGRSNQPQHF. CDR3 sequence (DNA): TGTGCCACCAGCAGAGGCCCCCAGGGTCGAAGCAATCAGCCCCAGCATTTT.

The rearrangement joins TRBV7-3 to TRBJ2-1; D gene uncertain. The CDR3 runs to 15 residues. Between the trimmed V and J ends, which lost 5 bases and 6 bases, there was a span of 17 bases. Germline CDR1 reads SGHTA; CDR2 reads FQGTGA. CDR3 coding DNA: TGTGCCAGCAGCCGGGCAGGTCGAACGGTCAATGAGCAGTTCTTC. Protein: CASSRAGRTVNEQFF. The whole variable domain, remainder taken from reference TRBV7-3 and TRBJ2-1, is GAGVSQTPSNKVTEKGKYVELRCDPISGHTALYWYRQSLGQGPEFLIYFQGTGAADDSGLPNDRFFAVRPEGSVSTLKIQRTERGDSAVYLCASSRAGRTVNEQFFGPGTRLTVL.

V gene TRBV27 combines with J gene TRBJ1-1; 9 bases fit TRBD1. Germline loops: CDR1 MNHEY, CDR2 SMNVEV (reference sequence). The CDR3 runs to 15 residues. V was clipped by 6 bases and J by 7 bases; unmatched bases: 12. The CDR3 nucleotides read TGTGCCAGCAGATATTATAACAGGGGGCATGGTGAAGCTTTCTTT. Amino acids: CASRYYNRGHGEAFF.

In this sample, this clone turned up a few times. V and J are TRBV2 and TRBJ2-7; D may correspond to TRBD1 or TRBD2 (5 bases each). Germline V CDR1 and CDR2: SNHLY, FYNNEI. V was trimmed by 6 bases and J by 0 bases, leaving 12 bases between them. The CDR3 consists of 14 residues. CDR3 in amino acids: CASRPGLGSYEQYF. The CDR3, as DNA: TGTGCCAGCAGACCGGGGCTAGGCTCCTACGAGCAGTACTTC.

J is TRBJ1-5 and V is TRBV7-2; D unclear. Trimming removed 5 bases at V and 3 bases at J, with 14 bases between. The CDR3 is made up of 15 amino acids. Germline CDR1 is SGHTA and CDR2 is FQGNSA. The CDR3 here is CASSPSLAFNQPQHF. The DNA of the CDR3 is TGTGCCAGCAGCCCCTCCCTGGCCTTCAATCAGCCCCAGCATTTT.

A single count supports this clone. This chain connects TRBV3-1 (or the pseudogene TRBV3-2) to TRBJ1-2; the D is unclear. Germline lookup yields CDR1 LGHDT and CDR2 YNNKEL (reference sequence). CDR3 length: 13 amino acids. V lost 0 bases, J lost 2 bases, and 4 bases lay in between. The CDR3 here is CASSQEQNYGYTF. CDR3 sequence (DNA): TGTGCCAGCAGCCAAGAACAGAACTATGGCTACACCTTC.

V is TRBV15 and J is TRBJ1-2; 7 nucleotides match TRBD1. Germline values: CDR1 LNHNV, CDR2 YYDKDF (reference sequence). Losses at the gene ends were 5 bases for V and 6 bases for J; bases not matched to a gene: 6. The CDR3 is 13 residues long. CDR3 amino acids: CATSGTAWDGYTF. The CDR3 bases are TGTGCCACCAGCGGGACAGCTTGGGATGGCTACACCTTC.